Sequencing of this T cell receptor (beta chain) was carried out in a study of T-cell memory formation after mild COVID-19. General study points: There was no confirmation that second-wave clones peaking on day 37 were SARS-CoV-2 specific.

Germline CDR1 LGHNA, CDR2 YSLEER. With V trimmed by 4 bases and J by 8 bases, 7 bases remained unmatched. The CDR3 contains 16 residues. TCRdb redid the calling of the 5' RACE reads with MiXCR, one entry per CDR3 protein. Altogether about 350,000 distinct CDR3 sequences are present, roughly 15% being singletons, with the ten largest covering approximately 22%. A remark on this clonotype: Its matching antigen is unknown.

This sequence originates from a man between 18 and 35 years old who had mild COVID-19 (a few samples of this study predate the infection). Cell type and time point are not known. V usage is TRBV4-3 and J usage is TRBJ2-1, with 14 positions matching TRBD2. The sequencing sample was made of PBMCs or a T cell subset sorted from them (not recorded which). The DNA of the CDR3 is TGCGCCAGCAGCCCCCGGGGGACTAGCGGGGGAGATGAGCAGTTCTTC. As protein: CASSPRGTSGGDEQFF.